This TCR beta chain was sequenced for a study of shared clonotypes between healthy human individuals. Notes on the study in general: What limited the represented genetic and exposure-history diversity was the small number of donors. Rarefaction showed sorted-subset sequencing was incomplete despite large depth. Clonotype sharing among donors was thought likely to change with sequencing depth.

This clone was detected only a few times. Its antigen remains unknown. Sequencing used immunoSEQ multiplex PCR; TCRdb keeps in-frame clones, though not all of them. The sample shows over a million clones, approximately 78% of them seen only once. The specimen was memory CD4+ T cells from PBMCs. The subset: CD45RA-negative fraction. The source of this sequence is a man aged 18 to 30 in good health. Some clones in this sample may be carry-over from other donors' samples.

CDR3 loop: CASRSQGVRNTEAFF. The CDR3 region has the DNA TGTGCCAGCAGGTCTCAGGGAGTTCGGAACACTGAAGCTTTCTTT. The chain uses TRBV7-3 and TRBJ1-1, with a possible D match to TRBD1 (5 bases). The CDR3 loop spans 15 amino acids. Trimming left V 6 bases short and J 1 base short, with 15 bases between. Germline V lookup: CDR1 SGHTA, CDR2 FQGTGA.